One sample yielded the 28 T cell receptor beta chains listed below, sequenced in a study of OX40 agonist ivuxolimab in advanced cancers. Library creation used the immunoSEQ multiplex PCR assay. Entries here come from immuneACCESS through TCRdb and include only in-frame sequences with V and J called. Some clones fail to appear in such tables; in the studies checked, an unresolved V gene covers under half of the shortfall, and the cause of the remainder is unknown. This sample is represented by tens of thousands of clones; approximately 90% of them were singletons. The ten largest clones capture around 2.2% of the sample. Sample: CD4+ or CD8+ T cells sorted from blood, taken in a trial of the OX40 agonist ivuxolimab. All receptors derive from an adult with an advanced solid tumor such as melanoma, head and neck, liver or kidney cancer.

This chain joins TRBV5-1 and TRBJ2-5, with 14 positions matching TRBD2. This CDR3 region has 16 residues. Germline assignment: CDR1 SGHRS and CDR2 YFSETQ. V shed 4 bases and J 1 base; nucleotides not matched to a gene: 3. The CDR3 here is CASSRGTSGSQETQYF. DNA for the CDR3: TGCGCCAGCAGCCGGGGGACTAGCGGGAGCCAAGAGACCCAGTACTTC.

This clone showed up just once. The chain links TRBV27 to TRBJ2-2, with TRBD2 as a possible D gene (6 bases). The germline CDR1 and CDR2 sequences are MNHEY and SMNVEV (reference sequence). The CDR3 contains 14 residues. V lost 7 bases and J lost 2, with 11 bases in between. The CDR3 loop is CASTAEGNTGELFF. The CDR3 coding sequence is TGTGCCAGCACGGCGGAGGGAAACACCGGGGAGCTGTTTTTT.

In this sample, this clone turned up a few times. J is TRBJ2-7 and V is TRBV19; D unresolved. From germline, CDR1 is LNHDA and CDR2 SQIVND (reference sequence). This CDR3 contains 11 residues. V lost 5 bases to trimming and J lost 9 bases, with 11 bases between them. The CDR3 DNA follows: TGTGCCAGTAGTCCCACCACGCGGCAGTACTTC. Protein product: CASSPTTRQYF.

The rearrangement joins TRBV7-2 to TRBJ2-1; perhaps TRBD2 as D (6 bases). The V gene lost 1 base and the J gene lost 4 bases, with 20 bases spanning the gap. The CDR3 sequence is 18 residues long. Germline assignment: CDR1 SGHTA and CDR2 FQGNSA. In nucleotides, the CDR3 is TGTGCCAGCAGCTTAGATCCCGGCGGCCTAGCGTCTTACAATGAGCAGTTCTTC. This gives the protein CASSLDPGGLASYNEQFF.

The V gene is TRBV7-2, the J gene TRBJ1-5; D remains ambiguous. This CDR3 is built from 13 residues. CDR1 is SGHTA, CDR2 FQGNSA, per germline. V was trimmed by 0 bases and J by 5 bases, leaving 5 bases between them. The CDR3 nucleotides are TGTGCCAGCAGCTTAGCTGAGTATCAGCCCCAGCATTTT. This sequence encodes CASSLAEYQPQHF.

J is TRBJ2-5 and V is TRBV7-2, with 7 bases matching TRBD2. Germline CDR1 is SGHTA and CDR2 is FQGNSA. The CDR3 runs 13 residues. The trim removed 1 base at V and 5 bases at J, leaving 1 base unmatched. The CDR3 bases are TGTGCCAGCAGCTTAGGAGCGGGGGAGACCCAGTACTTC. Amino acid sequence: CASSLGAGETQYF.

This clone was observed once. The chain couples TRBV7-9 to TRBJ1-5; D unresolved. Trimming took 5 bases from V and 9 from J, leaving 14 bases between them. Germline CDR1 reads SEHNR; CDR2 reads FQNEAQ (reference sequence). This CDR3 has 13 residues. The CDR3 reads CASSLGLHGPQHF. For the CDR3, the DNA is TGTGCCAGCAGCCTTGGGCTTCACGGGCCCCAGCATTTT.

Only one count was recorded for this clone. The chain recombines TRBV6-6 with TRBJ2-5, with D possibly called TRBD1 or TRBD2 (5 bases each). The V end lost 3 bases, the J end lost 2 bases, and 10 bases lay between the germline ends. The CDR3 has 14 residues. The germline V gene has CDR1 MNHNY and CDR2 SVGAGI (reference sequence). This chain's CDR3 is CASSYGGAQETQYF. The CDR3 DNA is TGTGCCAGCAGTTATGGGGGTGCTCAAGAGACCCAGTACTTC.

The J gene is TRBJ1-1, the V gene TRBV7-2; a possible D gene is TRBD1 (6 bases). V dropped 1 base and J dropped 0 bases, with 18 bases sitting between them. Germline CDR1 SGHTA, CDR2 FQGNSA. The length of the CDR3 is 18 residues. CDR3 sequence: CASSLVAAGAFMNTEAFF. CDR3 in DNA: TGTGCCAGCAGCTTAGTTGCGGCAGGGGCGTTCATGAACACTGAAGCTTTCTTT.

The rearrangement uses TRBV2 and TRBJ1-2; 7 nucleotides align to TRBD1. V trimming: 3 bases; J trimming: 5 bases; junction bases outside the gene matches: 24. Germline CDR1 reads SNHLY; CDR2 reads FYNNEI. The CDR3 totals 20 residues. DNA for the CDR3: TGTGCCAGCAGTGAGGTGCTCCGGGACAGAGACATATTCGGGGGGTATGGCTACACCTTC. Encoded protein: CASSEVLRDRDIFGGYGYTF.

This chain uses TRBV11-3 with TRBJ2-7; D is possibly TRBD1 (5 bases). The CDR3 consists of 14 residues. Trimming removed 4 bases at V and 3 bases at J, with 13 bases between. CDR1 and CDR2 from the germline V gene are SGHNT and YENEEA. CDR3 protein: CASSSLRGLYEQYF. The CDR3 DNA reads as TGTGCCAGCAGCTCACTTAGGGGTCTCTACGAGCAGTACTTC. Looking up the rest from reference TRBV11-3 and TRBJ2-7 gives the full variable domain: EAGVVQSPRYKIIEKKQPVAFWCNPISGHNTLYWYLQNLGQGPELLIRYENEEAVDDSQLPKDRFSAERLKGVDSTLKIQPAELGDSAVYLCASSSLRGLYEQYFGPGTRLTVT.

This chain joins TRBV6-1 and TRBJ1-2, with D unresolved. Germline-derived CDR1 and CDR2 are MNHNS and SASEGT. V lost 3 bases and J lost 4, with 18 bases in between. CDR3 length: 16 amino acids. The chain's CDR3 is CASSDPVGHGFYGYTF. The CDR3 DNA reads as TGTGCCAGCAGTGACCCGGTAGGGCATGGATTCTATGGCTACACCTTC.

This chain uses TRBV15 with TRBJ2-1; D gene ambiguous. CDR1 and CDR2 from the germline V gene are LNHNV and YYDKDF (reference sequence). Trimming shortened V by 0 bases and J by 0 bases, and 6 bases separated the two germline ends. The CDR3 extends over 15 amino acids. The CDR3 nucleotides read TGTGCCACCAGCAGAGACACCAACTCCTACAATGAGCAGTTCTTC. It is translated as CATSRDTNSYNEQFF. Together with reference TRBV15 and TRBJ2-1, the CDR3 gives the full variable domain: DAMVIQNPRYQVTQFGKPVTLSCSQTLNHNVMYWYQQKSSQAPKLLFHYYDKDFNNEADTPDNFQSRRPNTSFCFLDIRSPGLGDTAMYLCATSRDTNSYNEQFFGPGTRLTVL.

This chain links TRBV11-2 with TRBJ2-3, with 7 bases lining up with TRBD2. After removal of 0 bases from V and 7 bases from J, the junction contained 4 bases not matched to a gene. The CDR3 consists of 14 residues. Germline CDR1 is SGHAT and CDR2 is FQNNGV. CDR3 sequence reads: CASSLERGVYTQYF. CDR3 in DNA: TGTGCCAGCAGCTTAGAACGGGGGGTCTATACGCAGTATTTT.

The chain carries TRBV6-6 and TRBJ1-2; a possible D gene is TRBD1 (6 bases). The CDR3 has 13 amino acids. V dropped 0 bases and J dropped 8 bases, with 10 bases sitting between them. Germline CDR1 is MNHNY and CDR2 is SVGAGI (reference sequence). CDR3 nucleotides: TGTGCCAGCAGTTACTCGGACAGTTACGGCTACACCTTC. It specifies CASSYSDSYGYTF.

This clone was counted a few times. The chain has TRBV27 and TRBJ2-5, with TRBD1 matching over 9 bases. CDR3 size: 15 residues. Germline assignment: CDR1 MNHEY and CDR2 SMNVEV (reference sequence). After removal of 2 bases from V and 3 bases from J, the junction contained 4 bases not matched to a gene. CDR3 sequence reads: CASSLDWTGEETQYF. CDR3 coding DNA: TGTGCCAGCAGTTTAGACTGGACAGGGGAAGAGACCCAGTACTTC.

CDR3 sequence reads: CASSQSGLAGIQETQYF. The CDR3 DNA follows: TGTGCCAGCAGCCAATCTGGACTAGCGGGGATCCAAGAGACCCAGTACTTC. The chain is built from TRBV4-2 and TRBJ2-5, with 12 bases that match TRBD2. The germline V gene encodes CDR1 LGHNA and CDR2 YNFKEQ. The CDR3 totals 17 residues. Trimming at V came to 2 bases and at J to 1 base, leaving 5 bases not matched to a gene.

The chain carries TRBV29-1 and TRBJ1-2; TRBD1 might be the D (6 bases). Germline V gives CDR1 SQVTM, CDR2 ANQGSEA. The ends were cut back, 2 bases at V and 7 bases at J, with 11 bases in the middle. This CDR3 has 12 residues. Here the CDR3 reads CSVETGASGYTF. The CDR3 nucleotides read TGCAGCGTTGAAACGGGGGCGAGTGGCTACACCTTC. Full variable domain (missing parts from reference TRBV29-1 and TRBJ1-2): SAVISQKPSRDICQRGTSLTIQCQVDSQVTMMFWYRQQPGQSLTLIATANQGSEATYESGFVIDKFPISRPNLTFSTLTVSNMSPEDSSIYLCSVETGASGYTFGSGTRLTVV.

Note on this clone: Compared with germline, one end of the junction differs, possibly owing to a read error. The gene calls are TRBV28 and TRBJ1-2; D perhaps matches TRBD1 (6 bases). The CDR3 is 10 residues long. CDR1 MDHEN and CDR2 SYDVKM come from the germline V gene. CDR3 protein: CASSSRGLKF. The CDR3 DNA reads as TGTGCCAGCAGTTCCAGGGGCCTGAAATTC.

This chain links TRBV7-2 with TRBJ2-3; TRBD2 matches at 7 bases. The J segment lost 4 bases and the V segment lost 1 base, leaving 2 bases of the junction unmatched. CDR1 is SGHTA, CDR2 FQGNSA, per germline. This CDR3 comprises 14 residues. The chain's CDR3 is CASSLEAGPDTQYF. The CDR3 DNA reads TGTGCCAGCAGCTTAGAAGCGGGGCCAGATACGCAGTATTTT.

The CDR3 reads CAAGDRGWIGELFF. The CDR3 bases are TGTGCCGCCGGGGACAGGGGGTGGATCGGGGAGCTGTTTTTT. The chain recombines TRBV19 with TRBJ2-2; TRBD1 aligns across 11 bases. The CDR3 has 14 residues. Looked up from germline, CDR1 is LNHDA and CDR2 is SQIVND (reference sequence). V trimming: 11 bases; J trimming: 7 bases; junction bases outside the gene matches: 9.

The CDR3 region is CASSDHDYEQYF. CDR3 DNA: TGTGCCAGCAGTGACCACGACTACGAGCAGTACTTC. The chain recombines TRBV6-4 with TRBJ2-7, with D unclear. CDR1 and CDR2 from the germline V gene are MRHNA and SNTAGT. The CDR3 sequence is 12 residues long. V was clipped by 2 bases and J by 3 bases, with 5 bases between them.

This chain links TRBV27 with TRBJ2-7; TRBD1 matches at 9 bases. The CDR3 spans 15 residues. The ends lost 2 bases at V and 3 bases at J; junction bases unmatched: 5. The germline V gene has CDR1 MNHEY and CDR2 SMNVEV (reference sequence). For the CDR3, the DNA is TGTGCCAGCAGTTTAATGGGACAGGGAGTCTACGAGCAGTACTTC. It specifies CASSLMGQGVYEQYF.

This rearrangement joins TRBV27 to TRBJ1-2, with D possibly being TRBD1 (5 bases). Trimming removed 5 bases at V and 7 bases at J, with 17 bases between. Germline V CDR1 and CDR2: MNHEY, SMNVEV (reference sequence). The CDR3 is 14 amino acids. The CDR3 DNA sequence: TGTGCCAGCAGTCCCTCCCAGGGAGGGGTTGGCTACACCTTC. It encodes CASSPSQGGVGYTF.

This clone was observed a handful of times. V gene TRBV28 combines with J gene TRBJ1-2; no definite D call. The ends were cut back, 5 bases at V and 5 bases at J, with 9 bases in the middle. The CDR3 is 12 amino acids. Germline assignment: CDR1 MDHEN and CDR2 SYDVKM. DNA of the CDR3: TGTGCCAGCAGTCCCGGTCAATATGGCTACACCTTC. Protein sequence: CASSPGQYGYTF.

This clone appeared once. The gene calls are TRBV21-1 and TRBJ1-1; TRBD1, the table's D call, lacks a check against the DNA. TRBV21-1 has pseudogene status. This CDR3 has 14 amino acids. The CDR3: CASSKRTGHTEAFF. CDR3 bases: TGTGCCAGCAGCAAGCGGACAGGACACACTGAAGCTTTCTTT.

The chain links TRBV7-2 to TRBJ2-7; 7 bases align to TRBD2. J lost 6 bases, V lost 10 bases, and 15 bases had no gene match. CDR1 and CDR2 (germline): SGHTA, FQGNSA. The CDR3 contains 14 residues. The CDR3 bases are TGTGCCACGAAGGTGGGAGGGTGGGACCCCGAGCAGTACTTC. It codes for CATKVGGWDPEQYF.

The V and J genes are TRBV6-6 and TRBJ1-6, with D possibly matching TRBD1 (5 bases). Trimming took 7 bases from V and 2 from J, leaving 12 bases between them. CDR1 is MNHNY and CDR2 is SVGAGI in the germline V gene (reference sequence). The CDR3 loop spans 15 amino acids. CDR3 in amino acids: CASMPGEAYNSPLHF. In nucleotides, the CDR3 is TGTGCCAGCATGCCGGGGGAGGCCTATAATTCACCCCTCCACTTT.